This record covers a single TCR beta chain. Its antigen is currently unknown. This specimen belongs to a study of Ad26.COV2.S vaccination and SARS-CoV-2 variants. Points from the study as a whole: Vaccine and placebo groups showed comparable non-spike TCR breadth.

Stated treatment: about 20 received Ad26.COV2.S at low or high dose, single or two shots; about 5 received placebo; per-sample allocation not given. All samples were drawn on day 63, counting from the first vaccine or placebo injection. Germline V CDR1 and CDR2: MNHEY, SVGAGI. The CDR3 is 16 residues long. V gave up 1 base and J gave up 1 base, with 13 bases separating them. Clones were sequenced by immunoSEQ multiplex PCR, and TCRdb holds only the in-frame ones, with some missing. The sample lists roughly 330,000 clones, roughly nine tenths seen once, with around 5.5% in the top ten. The chain employs TRBV6-5 and TRBJ2-5; possible D gene TRBD2, 5 bases. This specimen consisted of peripheral blood, obtained in a trial of Ad26.COV2.S vaccine versus placebo. The clonotype comes from a person aged 18-60 years who received the Ad26.COV2.S COVID-19 vaccine or a placebo. The CDR3 loop is CASSYYTGMPQETQYF. CDR3 bases: TGTGCCAGCAGTTACTACACCGGGATGCCCCAAGAGACCCAGTACTTC.